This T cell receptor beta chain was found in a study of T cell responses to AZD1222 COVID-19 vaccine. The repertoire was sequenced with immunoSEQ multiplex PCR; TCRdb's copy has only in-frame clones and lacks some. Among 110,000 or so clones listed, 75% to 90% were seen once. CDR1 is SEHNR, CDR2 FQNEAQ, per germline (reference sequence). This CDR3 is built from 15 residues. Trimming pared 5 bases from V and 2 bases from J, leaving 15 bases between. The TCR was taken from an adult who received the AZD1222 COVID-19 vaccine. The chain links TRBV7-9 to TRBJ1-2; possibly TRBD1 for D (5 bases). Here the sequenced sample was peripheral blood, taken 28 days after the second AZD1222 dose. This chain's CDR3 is CASSDTGLSNYGYTF. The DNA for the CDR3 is TGTGCCAGCAGCGACACGGGACTGTCAAACTATGGCTACACCTTC.